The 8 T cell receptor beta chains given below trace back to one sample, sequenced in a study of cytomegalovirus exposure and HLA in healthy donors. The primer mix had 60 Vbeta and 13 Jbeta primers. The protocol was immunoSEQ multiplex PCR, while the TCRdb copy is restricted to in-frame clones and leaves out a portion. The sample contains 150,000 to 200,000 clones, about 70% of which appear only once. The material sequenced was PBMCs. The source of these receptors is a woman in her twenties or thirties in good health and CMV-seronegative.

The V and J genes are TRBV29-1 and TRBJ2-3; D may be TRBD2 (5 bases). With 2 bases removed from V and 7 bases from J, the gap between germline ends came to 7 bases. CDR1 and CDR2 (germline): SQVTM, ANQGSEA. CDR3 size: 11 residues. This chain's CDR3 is CSVELANTQYF. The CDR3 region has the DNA TGCAGCGTTGAATTAGCGAATACGCAGTATTTT.

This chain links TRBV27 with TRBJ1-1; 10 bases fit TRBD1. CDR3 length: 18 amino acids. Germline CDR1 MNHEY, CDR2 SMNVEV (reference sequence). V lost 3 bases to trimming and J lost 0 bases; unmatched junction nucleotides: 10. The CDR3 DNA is TGTGCCAGCAGTTTCGTGGGACAGGGGAGTAGGGTGAACACTGAAGCTTTCTTT. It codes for CASSFVGQGSRVNTEAFF.

The CDR3 loop reads CAWCPFLSSSYEQYF. The CDR3 DNA is TGTGCCTGGTGTCCCTTTTTATCGAGCTCCTACGAGCAGTACTTC. The rearrangement joins TRBV30 to TRBJ2-7; D remains ambiguous. Per germline, CDR1 GTSNPN and CDR2 SVGIG (reference sequence). The CDR3 contains 15 residues. V lost 5 bases to trimming and J lost 0 bases, with 17 bases between them.

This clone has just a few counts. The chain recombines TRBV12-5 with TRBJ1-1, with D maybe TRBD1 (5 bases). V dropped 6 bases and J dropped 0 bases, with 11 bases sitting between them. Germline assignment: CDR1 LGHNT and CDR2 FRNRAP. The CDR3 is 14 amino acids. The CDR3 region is CASGGGEMNTEAFF. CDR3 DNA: TGTGCTAGTGGCGGAGGGGAGATGAACACTGAAGCTTTCTTT. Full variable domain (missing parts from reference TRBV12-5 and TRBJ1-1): DARVTQTPRHKVTEMGQEVTMRCQPILGHNTVFWYRQTMMQGLELLAYFRNRAPLDDSGMPKDRFSAEMPDATLATLKIQPSEPRDSAVYFCASGGGEMNTEAFFGQGTRLTVV.

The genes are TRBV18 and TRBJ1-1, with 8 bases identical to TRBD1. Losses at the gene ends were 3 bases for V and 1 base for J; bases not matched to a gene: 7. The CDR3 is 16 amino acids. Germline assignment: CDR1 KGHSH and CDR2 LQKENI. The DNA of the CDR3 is TGTGCCAGCTCACCCCGACAGGGGATTTCGAACACTGAAGCTTTCTTT. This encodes CASSPRQGISNTEAFF.

The CDR3 spells CASSSRSKAEAFF. The CDR3 DNA reads as TGTGCCAGCAGCTCCCGTAGCAAGGCCGAAGCTTTCTTT. The chain joins TRBV7-9 to TRBJ1-1; D gene unclear. V was cut by 4 bases and J by 8 bases, with 14 bases left in between. There are 13 residues in the CDR3. Germline lookup yields CDR1 SEHNR and CDR2 FQNEAQ (reference sequence).

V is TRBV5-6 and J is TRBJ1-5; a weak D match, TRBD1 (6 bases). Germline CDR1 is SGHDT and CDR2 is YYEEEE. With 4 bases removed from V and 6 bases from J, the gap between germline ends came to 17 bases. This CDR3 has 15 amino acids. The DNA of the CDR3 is TGTGCCAGCAGCCTATGGGACATTCGGGGTCAGCCCCAGCATTTT. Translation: CASSLWDIRGQPQHF. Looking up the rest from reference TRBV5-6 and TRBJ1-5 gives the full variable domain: DAGVTQSPTHLIKTRGQQVTLRCSPKSGHDTVSWYQQALGQGPQFIFQYYEEEERQRGNFPDRFSGHQFPNYSSELNVNALLLGDSALYLCASSLWDIRGQPQHFGDGTRLSIL.

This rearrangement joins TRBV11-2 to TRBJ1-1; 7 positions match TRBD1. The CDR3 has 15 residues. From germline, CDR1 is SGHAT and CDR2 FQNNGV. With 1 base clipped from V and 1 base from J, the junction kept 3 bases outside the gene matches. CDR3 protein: CASSLVRGKNTEAFF. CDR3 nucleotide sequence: TGTGCCAGCAGCTTAGTCAGGGGGAAGAACACTGAAGCTTTCTTT.